The 13 T cell receptor beta chains presented below share a single source sample, sequenced in a study of blood T cell repertoires in COVID-19. Data came from immunoSEQ multiplex PCR; TCRdb stores just in-frame clones and leaves some out. The table includes just over 650,000 clones, around 89% detected once. Material for sequencing was peripheral blood. The receptor source for this set is a woman under 30 with acute or convalescent COVID-19.

This clone was seen a single time. The chain is built from TRBV9 and TRBJ1-2; 8 nucleotides align to TRBD1. The germline V gene has CDR1 SGDLS and CDR2 YYNGEE. The CDR3 has 13 amino acids. Losses at the gene ends were 4 bases for V and 6 bases for J; bases not matched to a gene: 5. The CDR3 reads CASSPTGVHGYTF. The DNA of the CDR3 is TGTGCCAGCAGCCCGACAGGGGTCCATGGCTACACCTTC.

The rearrangement links TRBV5-5 to TRBJ1-4, with 8 positions matching TRBD1. V was pared by 4 bases and J by 7 bases, with 6 bases of the junction left unmatched. The germline CDR1 and CDR2 sequences are SGHKS and YYEKEE (reference sequence). There are 14 residues in the CDR3. CDR3 sequence: CASSIGQGREKLFF. CDR3 sequence (DNA): TGTGCCAGCAGCATAGGACAGGGACGTGAAAAACTGTTTTTT.

This rearrangement joins TRBV7-9 to TRBJ2-3, with 7 nucleotides matching TRBD2. The CDR3 spans 16 residues. Germline V lookup: CDR1 SEHNR, CDR2 FQNEAQ (reference sequence). Trimming at V came to 3 bases and at J to 3 bases, leaving 9 bases not matched to a gene. This chain's CDR3 is CASSFTGGRGTDTQYF. As DNA, the CDR3 is TGTGCCAGCAGCTTCACCGGGGGGAGGGGTACAGATACGCAGTATTTT.

This rearrangement joins TRBV11-2 to TRBJ1-6; D uncertain. V lost 4 bases and J 10 bases, leaving 8 bases between the germline ends. The length of the CDR3 is 12 residues. CDR1 and CDR2 from the germline V gene are SGHAT and FQNNGV. CDR3 amino acids: CASSSIPSPLHF. The CDR3 nucleotides are TGTGCCAGCAGCTCTATCCCCTCACCCCTCCACTTT.

The chain recombines TRBV19 with TRBJ2-2, with D maybe TRBD1 (6 bases). This CDR3 has 16 amino acids. V was clipped by 3 bases and J by 5 bases, with 16 bases between them. The germline V gene encodes CDR1 LNHDA and CDR2 SQIVND (reference sequence). CDR3 loop: CASSMDLRTVTGELFF. DNA of the CDR3: TGTGCCAGTAGTATGGACCTTAGGACAGTTACCGGGGAGCTGTTTTTT.

This clone was detected only once. This rearrangement joins TRBV6-5 to TRBJ2-2; TRBD1 agrees at 7 bases. The CDR3 totals 15 residues. J gave up 6 bases and V 5 bases, and 9 bases lay outside the gene matches. Germline CDR1 is MNHEY and CDR2 is SVGAGI. The CDR3 DNA reads as TGTGCCAGCAGTCTGTGGACAGGTCAGGCCGGGGAGCTGTTTTTT. Its protein product is CASSLWTGQAGELFF.

This chain connects TRBV24-1 to TRBJ2-3; 8 nucleotides agree with TRBD2. The ends lost 3 bases at V and 2 bases at J; junction bases unmatched: 6. In germline, CDR1 is KGHDR, CDR2 SFDVKD. The CDR3 contains 16 residues. The CDR3 spells CATSDPAGAPTDTQYF. The CDR3 DNA follows: TGTGCCACCAGTGATCCAGCGGGAGCCCCCACAGATACGCAGTATTTT.

The genes are TRBV29-1 and TRBJ2-5, with 9 bases lining up with TRBD1. The germline V gene encodes CDR1 SQVTM and CDR2 ANQGSEA. V was pared by 4 bases and J by 6 bases, with 15 bases of the junction left unmatched. This CDR3 is 16 amino acids long. CDR3 DNA sequence: TGCAGCGTTGTATACAGGGGGCGAAGTTTCGAACAGACCCAGTACTTC. This gives the protein CSVVYRGRSFEQTQYF.

This chain links TRBV27 with TRBJ2-7; D might be TRBD1 (6 bases). V gave up 5 bases and J gave up 4 bases, with 18 bases separating them. CDR3 length equals 15 residues. Germline values: CDR1 MNHEY, CDR2 SMNVEV (reference sequence). CDR3 sequence: CASSPQGFWDYEQYF. The CDR3, as DNA: TGTGCCAGCAGTCCCCAGGGGTTTTGGGATTACGAGCAGTACTTC.

This chain links TRBV11-2 with TRBJ1-1; D is undetermined. The CDR3 extends over 14 amino acids. The V end lost 5 bases, the J end lost 1 base, and 11 bases lay between the germline ends. Germline V CDR1 and CDR2: SGHAT, FQNNGV. For the CDR3, the DNA is TGTGCCAGCAGCACCCCTCTAGGGAACACTGAAGCTTTCTTT. This translates into CASSTPLGNTEAFF.

The rearrangement joins TRBV10-3 to TRBJ1-2; perhaps TRBD1 as D (5 bases). The germline V gene has CDR1 ENHRY and CDR2 SYGVKD. The V gene lost 4 bases and the J gene lost 8 bases, with 11 bases spanning the gap. CDR3 length: 12 residues. The CDR3, as DNA: TGTGCCATCAGTGTAGGGGAAGTAGGCTACACCTTC. Protein product: CAISVGEVGYTF.

The chain is built from TRBV6-5 and TRBJ1-4, with 10 bases that match TRBD1. V trimming: 2 bases; J trimming: 14 bases; junction bases outside the gene matches: 11. CDR3 length equals 15 residues. Germline CDR1 reads MNHEY; CDR2 reads SVGAGI. This CDR3 is CASSYGDTGTGDLFF. CDR3 sequence (DNA): TGTGCCAGCAGTTACGGGGATACCGGGACAGGGGACCTGTTTTTT.

J is TRBJ1-1 and V is TRBV19; 10 positions match TRBD1. CDR3 length: 15 amino acids. Trimming at V came to 2 bases and at J to 3 bases, leaving 3 bases not matched to a gene. Germline V gives CDR1 LNHDA, CDR2 SQIVND (reference sequence). The CDR3 DNA is TGTGCCAGTAGTATACGGGACAGGGGAGACACTGAAGCTTTCTTT. This gives the protein CASSIRDRGDTEAFF.